This T cell receptor (beta chain) was profiled in a study of cytomegalovirus exposure and HLA in healthy donors. This clone was counted between two and nine times. There are 14 residues in the CDR3. Looked up from germline, CDR1 is MNHNY and CDR2 is SVGAGI (reference sequence). The V end was cut by 5 bases, the J end by 2 bases, with 10 bases between. Repertoires were generated with immunoSEQ multiplex PCR, while TCRdb's copy carries only in-frame clones and drops some. The sample holds fewer than 120,000 clones, more than 70% seen once. The source is a woman younger than 35 in good health and CMV-seronegative. Sequenced material: PBMCs. The chain links TRBV6-6 to TRBJ1-3, with D tentatively TRBD1 (6 bases). As DNA, the CDR3 is TGTGCCAGCAGTCAACAGGGCCCTGGAAACACCATATATTTT. Translation: CASSQQGPGNTIYF.